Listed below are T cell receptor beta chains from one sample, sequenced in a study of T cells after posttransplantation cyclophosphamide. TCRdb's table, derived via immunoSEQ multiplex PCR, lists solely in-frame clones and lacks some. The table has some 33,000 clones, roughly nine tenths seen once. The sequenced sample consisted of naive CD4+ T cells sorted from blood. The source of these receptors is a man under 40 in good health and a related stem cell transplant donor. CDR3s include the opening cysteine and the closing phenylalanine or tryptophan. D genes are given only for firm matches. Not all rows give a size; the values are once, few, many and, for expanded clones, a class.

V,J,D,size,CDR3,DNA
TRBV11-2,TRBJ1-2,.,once,CASSLRLGHGYTF,TGTGCCAGCAGCTTAAGGCTGGGGCATGGCTACACCTTC
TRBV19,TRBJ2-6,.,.,CASSIEEAGANVLTF,TGTGCCAGTAGCATCGAGGAGGCTGGGGCCAACGTCCTGACTTTC
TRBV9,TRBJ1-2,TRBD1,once,CASSGADRENGYTF,TGTGCCAGCAGCGGAGCGGACAGGGAGAATGGCTACACCTTC
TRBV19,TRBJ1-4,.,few,CASSTSGTANEKLFF,TGTGCCAGTAGTACATCCGGGACTGCTAATGAAAAACTGTTTTTT
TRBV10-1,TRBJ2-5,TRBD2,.,CASNRLAGEETQYF,TGCGCCAGCAACAGACTAGCGGGGGAAGAGACCCAGTACTTC
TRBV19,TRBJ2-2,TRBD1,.,CASRTGTGATGELFF,TGTGCCAGTAGGACCGGGACAGGGGCCACCGGGGAGCTGTTTTTT
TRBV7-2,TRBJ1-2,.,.,CASSLATSDYGYTF,TGTGCCAGCAGCTTAGCTACGTCAGACTATGGCTACACCTTC
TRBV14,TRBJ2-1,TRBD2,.,CASSVRRLAGSGSYNEQFF,TGTGCCAGCAGCGTCCGACGACTAGCGGGGTCTGGCTCCTACAATGAGCAGTTCTTC
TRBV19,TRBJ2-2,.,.,CASSSYDSLGELFF,TGTGCCAGTAGTTCCTACGACAGTCTTGGGGAGCTGTTTTTT
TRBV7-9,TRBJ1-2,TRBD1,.,CASSLAGTEYGYTF,TGTGCCAGCAGCTTAGCGGGGACAGAGTATGGCTACACCTTC
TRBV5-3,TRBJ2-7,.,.,CAINRAYEQYF,TGTGCCATAAACAGGGCCTACGAGCAGTACTTC
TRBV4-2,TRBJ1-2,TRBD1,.,CASSQDQGGRGDYGYTF,TGTGCCAGCAGCCAAGATCAAGGAGGCAGGGGGGACTATGGCTACACCTTC
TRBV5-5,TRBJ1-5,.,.,CASSSTDYSNQPQHF,TGTGCCAGCAGCTCGACAGATTATAGCAATCAGCCCCAGCATTTT
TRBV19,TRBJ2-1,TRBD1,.,CASSSDRGVRNEQFF,TGTGCCAGTAGTTCAGACAGGGGGGTTCGCAATGAGCAGTTCTTC
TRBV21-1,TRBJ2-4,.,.,CASSVRQVPIAKNIQYF,TGTGCCAGCAGCGTTCGACAGGTGCCAATAGCCAAAAACATTCAGTACTTC
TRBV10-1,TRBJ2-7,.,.,CASRGRRVSSYEQYF,TGCGCCAGCAGGGGCAGGCGAGTGTCCTCCTACGAGCAGTACTTC
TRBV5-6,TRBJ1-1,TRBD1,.,CASSLRTGVGTEAFF,TGTGCCAGCAGCCTAAGGACAGGGGTGGGTACTGAAGCTTTCTTT
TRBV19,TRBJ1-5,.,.,CASSPLTGTSQPQHF,TGTGCCAGTTCCCCCCTAACAGGGACCAGCCAGCCCCAGCATTTT
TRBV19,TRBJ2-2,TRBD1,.,CASRQGGTGELFF,TGTGCCAGCCGACAGGGCGGGACCGGGGAGCTGTTTTTT
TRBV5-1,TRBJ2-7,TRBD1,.,CASSQDREVYEQYF,TGCGCCAGCAGCCAGGACAGGGAGGTCTACGAGCAGTACTTC
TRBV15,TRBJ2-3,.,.,CATSRDLPRGTDTQYF,TGTGCCACCAGCAGAGACCTACCTCGGGGCACAGATACGCAGTATTTT
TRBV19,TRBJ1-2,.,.,CASSMNSYGYTF,TGTGCCAGTAGTATGAACAGCTATGGCTACACCTTC
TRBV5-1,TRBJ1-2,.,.,CASSLGQNYGYTF,TGCGCCAGCAGCTTGGGACAGAACTATGGCTACACCTTC
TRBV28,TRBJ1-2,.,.,CASSGSYGYTF,TGTGCCAGCAGCGGGAGCTATGGCTACACCTTC
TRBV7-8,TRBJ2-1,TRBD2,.,CASSSHLAGVYNEQFF,TGTGCCAGCAGCTCACATCTAGCGGGGGTCTACAATGAGCAGTTCTTC
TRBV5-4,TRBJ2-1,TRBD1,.,CASSLGDRVVYNEQFF,TGTGCCAGCAGCTTGGGGGACAGGGTTGTGTACAATGAGCAGTTCTTC
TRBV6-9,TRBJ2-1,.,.,CASSYWRGADEQFF,TGTGCCAGCAGTTATTGGCGTGGGGCGGATGAGCAGTTCTTC
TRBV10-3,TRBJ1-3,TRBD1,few,CAIRLDRHGNTIYF,TGTGCCATCAGACTGGACAGGCATGGAAACACCATATATTTT
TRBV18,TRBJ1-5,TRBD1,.,CASSPENRGVYQPQHF,TGTGCCAGCTCACCAGAGAACAGGGGAGTTTATCAGCCCCAGCATTTT
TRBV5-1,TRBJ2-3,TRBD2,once,CASSLGLAGGPISDTQYF,TGCGCCAGCAGCTTGGGTTTAGCGGGGGGGCCGATCTCAGATACGCAGTATTTT
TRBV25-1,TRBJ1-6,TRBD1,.,CASSADRGHSPLHF,TGTGCCAGCAGTGCGGACAGGGGACATTCACCCCTCCACTTT
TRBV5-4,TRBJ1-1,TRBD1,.,CASSLVGQANTEAFF,TGTGCCAGCAGCTTGGTAGGACAGGCCAACACTGAAGCTTTCTTT
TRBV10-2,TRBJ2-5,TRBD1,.,CASSLLGTGGGETQYF,TGCGCCAGCAGCCTGCTTGGGACAGGGGGCGGGGAGACCCAGTACTTC
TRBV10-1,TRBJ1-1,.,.,CATQLGQNTEAFF,TGCGCCACTCAACTTGGACAGAACACTGAAGCTTTCTTT
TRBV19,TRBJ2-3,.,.,CASSVTGTDTQYF,TGTGCCAGTAGTGTTACAGGGACAGATACGCAGTATTTT
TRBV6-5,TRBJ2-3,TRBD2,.,CASSPGLAGADTQYF,TGTGCCAGCAGCCCTGGACTAGCGGGGGCAGATACGCAGTATTTT
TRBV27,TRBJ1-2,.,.,CASSPRGGAYGYTF,TGTGCCAGCAGTCCCCGCGGCGGTGCCTATGGCTACACCTTC
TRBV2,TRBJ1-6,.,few,CASLGSRNSPLHF,TGTGCCAGCCTCGGGAGCAGAAATTCACCCCTCCACTTT
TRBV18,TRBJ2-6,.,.,CASSLKAGTGANVLTF,TGTGCCAGCTCACTTAAGGCGGGCACAGGGGCCAACGTCCTGACTTTC
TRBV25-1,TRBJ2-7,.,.,CASSETGISVHEQYF,TGTGCCAGCAGTGAAACAGGGATTTCCGTCCACGAGCAGTACTTC
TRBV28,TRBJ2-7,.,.,CASRTEVPYEQYF,TGTGCCAGCAGGACCGAGGTCCCCTACGAGCAGTACTTC
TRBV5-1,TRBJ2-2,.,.,CASSRLLRGRGGELFF,TGCGCCAGCAGCCGGCTATTGCGGGGGCGAGGCGGGGAGCTGTTTTTT
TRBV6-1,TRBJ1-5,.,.,CASSPDRNQPQHF,TGTGCCAGCAGCCCCGACAGGAATCAGCCCCAGCATTTT
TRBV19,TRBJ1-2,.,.,CASSMIIGEGYTF,TGTGCCAGTAGTATGATAATAGGGGAAGGCTACACCTTC
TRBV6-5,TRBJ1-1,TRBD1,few,CASRPQGARTEAFF,TGTGCCAGCAGGCCTCAGGGGGCTCGTACTGAAGCTTTCTTT
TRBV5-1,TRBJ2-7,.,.,CASSLALRGDEQYF,TGCGCCAGCAGCTTGGCCTTACGGGGAGACGAGCAGTACTTC
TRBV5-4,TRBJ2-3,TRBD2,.,CASSSRTSGGGDTQYF,TGTGCCAGCAGCTCCCGGACTAGCGGGGGTGGAGATACGCAGTATTTT
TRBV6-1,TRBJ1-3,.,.,CASSEQAGNTIYF,TGTGCCAGCAGTGAACAGGCTGGAAACACCATATATTTT